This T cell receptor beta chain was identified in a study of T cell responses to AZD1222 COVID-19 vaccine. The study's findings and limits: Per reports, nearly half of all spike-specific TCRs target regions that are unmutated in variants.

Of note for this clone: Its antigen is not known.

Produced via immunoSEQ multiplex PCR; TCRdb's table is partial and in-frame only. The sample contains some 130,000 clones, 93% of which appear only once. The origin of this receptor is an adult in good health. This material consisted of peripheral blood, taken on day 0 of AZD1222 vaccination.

The chain's CDR3 is CASRISIKQEQYF. The CDR3 nucleotides read TGTGCCAGCAGGATCTCTATAAAGCAGGAGCAGTACTTC. The gene calls are TRBV7-8 and TRBJ2-7; D call uncertain. With 6 bases removed from V and 7 bases from J, the gap between germline ends came to 16 bases. Germline CDR1 reads SGHVS; CDR2 reads FQNEAQ. This CDR3 has 13 amino acids.